The 26 T cell receptor beta chains presented below share a single source sample, sequenced in a study of shared clonotypes between healthy human individuals. Produced via immunoSEQ multiplex PCR; TCRdb's table is partial and in-frame only. The sample records fewer than 2.5 million clones, over 85% being singletons. The sample consisted of naive CD4+ T cells from PBMCs. Documented subset: CD45RA+ positively selected. The receptors here all came from a man between 18 and 29 years old in good health. Some clones in this sample may be carry-over from other donors' samples.

The rearrangement joins TRBV19 to TRBJ2-3, with D uncertain. Germline V gene data show CDR1 as LNHDA and CDR2 as SQIVND (reference sequence). The CDR3 totals 14 residues. The ends were cut back, 6 bases at V and 0 bases at J, with 10 bases in the middle. CDR3 in amino acids: CASRDLGSTDTQYF. CDR3 in DNA: TGTGCCAGTAGAGACTTGGGGAGCACAGATACGCAGTATTTT.

This sequence joins TRBV18 and TRBJ2-2; D might be TRBD1 (6 bases). The CDR3 sequence is 16 residues long. Germline loops: CDR1 KGHSH, CDR2 LQKENI. V lost 1 base to trimming and J lost 3 bases, with 12 bases between them. This chain's CDR3 is CASSPRGPVYTGELFF. The CDR3 DNA sequence: TGTGCCAGCTCACCACGGGGGCCGGTATACACCGGGGAGCTGTTTTTT.

This rearrangement joins TRBV28 to TRBJ2-7; 7 bases align to TRBD1. V dropped 3 bases and J dropped 3; count of bases not matched to a gene: 8. Germline V lookup: CDR1 MDHEN, CDR2 SYDVKM. This CDR3 comprises 15 residues. In nucleotides, the CDR3 is TGTGCCAGCAGTTTTCTACAGGGGCTTAACTACGAGCAGTACTTC. It is translated as CASSFLQGLNYEQYF.

The V gene is TRBV7-2, the J gene TRBJ2-3; 10 bases are a match to TRBD2. V shed 5 bases and J 1 base; nucleotides not matched to a gene: 6. The CDR3 spans 16 residues. Germline V lookup: CDR1 SGHTA, CDR2 FQGNSA. CDR3 loop: CASSAWTSGRTDTQYF. The CDR3, as DNA: TGTGCCAGCAGCGCCTGGACTAGCGGCCGCACAGATACGCAGTATTTT.

This clone was seen only once. V usage is TRBV5-1 and J usage is TRBJ2-7, with D possibly matching TRBD2 (5 bases). V dropped 0 bases and J dropped 0 bases, with 10 bases sitting between them. Germline CDR1 SGHRS, CDR2 YFSETQ. There are 15 residues in the CDR3. The CDR3 bases are TGCGCCAGCAGCTTGGCGCTTAGCGACTCCTACGAGCAGTACTTC. Translated: CASSLALSDSYEQYF.

The chain is built from TRBV5-1 and TRBJ1-2, with D hard to call. The germline V gene has CDR1 SGHRS and CDR2 YFSETQ. The CDR3 is 13 residues long. Trimming took 3 bases from V and 2 from J, leaving 8 bases between them. This CDR3 is CASSSTSNYGYTF. The CDR3 region has the DNA TGCGCCAGCAGCTCCACCTCCAACTATGGCTACACCTTC.

The rearrangement joins TRBV30 to TRBJ1-2; no firm D call. The germline V gene has CDR1 GTSNPN and CDR2 SVGIG (reference sequence). The CDR3 spans 13 residues. Trimming cost V 1 base and J 5 bases, with 11 bases left between them. This CDR3 reads CAWSALSTYGYTF. CDR3 DNA sequence: TGTGCCTGGAGTGCCCTTTCCACTTATGGCTACACCTTC.

J is TRBJ1-3 and V is TRBV28; D is possibly TRBD1 (5 bases). This CDR3 spans 15 amino acids. CDR1 is MDHEN and CDR2 is SYDVKM in the germline V gene. Trimming pared 6 bases from V and 4 bases from J, leaving 16 bases between. CDR3 nucleotides: TGTGCCAGCAGGTACCTTACAGGTTCAGGAAACACCATATATTTT. It is translated as CASRYLTGSGNTIYF.

CDR3 sequence reads: CASSSATGWTEAFF. The CDR3 DNA follows: TGTGCCAGCAGTTCCGCGACAGGGTGGACTGAAGCTTTCTTT. V is TRBV7-2 and J is TRBJ1-1; 7 bases line up with TRBD1. The V and J ends lost 6 bases and 5 bases, in that order; junction bases with no gene match: 9. The germline V gene has CDR1 SGHTA and CDR2 FQGNSA. The CDR3 runs to 14 residues.

The chain is built from TRBV7-2 and TRBJ2-5; D perhaps matches TRBD2 (6 bases). The CDR3 is 15 residues long. Germline CDR1 and CDR2: SGHTA and FQGNSA. The V end lost 2 bases, the J end lost 1 base, and 11 bases lay between the germline ends. CDR3 amino acids: CASSLYVSGQETQYF. CDR3 nucleotide sequence: TGTGCCAGCAGCTTATATGTTAGCGGCCAAGAGACCCAGTACTTC.

This clone was observed a handful of times. The chain links TRBV30 to TRBJ1-5, with D tentatively TRBD1 (6 bases). The germline gives CDR1 GTSNPN, CDR2 SVGIG (reference sequence). V lost 1 base to trimming and J lost 5 bases, with 15 bases between them. The CDR3 has 15 amino acids. For the CDR3, the DNA is TGTGCCTGGAGTGCAGGCAGGGGAGCGTATCAGCCCCAGCATTTT. Amino acids: CAWSAGRGAYQPQHF.

In this sample, this clone turned up once. The chain couples TRBV6-5 to TRBJ1-2, with no clear D. Germline values: CDR1 MNHEY, CDR2 SVGAGI. Trimming took off 7 bases at V and 10 bases at J, with 22 bases between the two ends. This CDR3 contains 14 residues. Here the CDR3 reads CASTLQREGRDYTF. CDR3 bases: TGTGCCAGCACCCTGCAGCGGGAGGGCCGGGACTACACCTTC.

The chain carries TRBV6-7 and TRBJ2-7; D uncertain. TRBV6-7 carries the ORF label, with uncertain function. The CDR3 has 14 amino acids. Trimming cost V 8 bases and J 2 bases, with 16 bases left between them. CDR3: CASPLKDTTYEQYF. The CDR3 nucleotides read TGTGCCAGCCCCTTGAAGGATACGACCTACGAGCAGTACTTC.

A note on this clone: Other DNA sequences from this sample encode an identical CDR3 as well. CDR3 DNA sequence: TGTGCCAGCAGCCCACCGCCAGGGGGAGGCTATGGCTACACCTTC. Its translation: CASSPPPGGGYGYTF. This sequence joins TRBV5-4 and TRBJ1-2; 7 bases are a match to TRBD1. The CDR3 has 15 residues. Germline V CDR1 and CDR2: SGHNT, YYREEE (reference sequence). Germline trimming cut 4 bases from V and 4 bases from J; bases unmatched to any gene: 10.

This clone was seen a handful of times. This CDR3 is also generated by other DNA sequences in the sample. The V call is TRBV27, the J call TRBJ2-2, with unresolved D. Germline CDR1 MNHEY, CDR2 SMNVEV (reference sequence). The V gene lost 2 bases and the J gene lost 1 base, with 2 bases spanning the gap. This CDR3 is built from 13 residues. The CDR3 nucleotides read TGTGCCAGCAGTTTAGGGAACACCGGGGAGCTGTTTTTT. Protein product: CASSLGNTGELFF.

The chain has TRBV30 and TRBJ2-7; the match to TRBD1 covers 9 bases. Germline values: CDR1 GTSNPN, CDR2 SVGIG (reference sequence). The CDR3 loop spans 14 amino acids. J was trimmed by 2 bases and V by 3 bases; bases with no gene match: 5. The CDR3 sequence: CAWRTGGFPYEQYF. Written as DNA, the CDR3 is TGTGCCTGGAGGACAGGGGGGTTCCCCTACGAGCAGTACTTC.

CDR3 bases: TGTGCCAGCAGCCAGCAAACAGGGTCCGGGGAGCTGTTTTTT. This translates into CASSQQTGSGELFF. This rearrangement joins TRBV14 to TRBJ2-2, with a weak D call TRBD1 (6 bases). The CDR3 covers 14 residues. Germline lookup yields CDR1 SGHDN and CDR2 FVKESK. V lost 3 bases and J 6 bases, leaving 11 bases between the germline ends.

The V and J genes are TRBV7-2 and TRBJ1-4; D is undetermined. Looked up from germline, CDR1 is SGHTA and CDR2 is FQGNSA. V lost 5 bases and J lost 5, with 15 bases in between. The CDR3 contains 15 residues. CDR3 amino acids: CASSPSRTENEKLFF. DNA for the CDR3: TGTGCCAGCAGCCCATCCAGGACGGAGAATGAAAAACTGTTTTTT. The full variable domain, with the rest looked up from reference TRBV7-2 and TRBJ1-4, is GAGVSQSPSNKVTEKGKDVELRCDPISGHTALYWYRQSLGQGLEFLIYFQGNSAPDKSGLPSDRFSAERTGGSVSTLTIQRTQQEDSAVYLCASSPSRTENEKLFFGSGTQLSVL.

This clone has only a few counts. The rearrangement links TRBV9 to TRBJ1-1, with a weak D call TRBD1 (5 bases). In germline, CDR1 is SGDLS, CDR2 YYNGEE. Trimming left V 0 bases short and J 1 base short, with 10 bases between. This CDR3 is built from 15 residues. CDR3 protein: CASSVGLGQNTEAFF. The CDR3 DNA sequence: TGTGCCAGCAGCGTAGGGTTGGGGCAGAACACTGAAGCTTTCTTT.

The chain has TRBV7-9 and TRBJ2-6; D unclear. This CDR3 spans 16 amino acids. Trimming removed 5 bases at V and 0 bases at J, with 11 bases between. CDR1 and CDR2 from the germline V gene are SEHNR and FQNEAQ (reference sequence). Here the CDR3 reads CASSPWVGSGANVLTF. The CDR3 DNA reads as TGTGCCAGCAGCCCATGGGTAGGCTCTGGGGCCAACGTCCTGACTTTC.

The chain is built from TRBV5-4 and TRBJ1-4; 7 bases fit TRBD1. The germline V gene encodes CDR1 SGHNT and CDR2 YYREEE (reference sequence). CDR3 size: 15 residues. J gave up 0 bases and V 3 bases, and 2 bases lay outside the gene matches. In nucleotides, the CDR3 is TGTGCCAGCAGCTCCCAGGGGGCAACTAATGAAAAACTGTTTTTT. Its protein product is CASSSQGATNEKLFF. Together with reference TRBV5-4 and TRBJ1-4, the CDR3 gives the full variable domain: ETGVTQSPTHLIKTRGQQVTLRCSSQSGHNTVSWYQQALGQGPQFIFQYYREEENGRGNFPPRFSGLQFPNYSSELNVNALELDDSALYLCASSSQGATNEKLFFGSGTQLSVL.

The rearrangement uses TRBV11-2 and TRBJ2-7, with 12 nucleotides matching TRBD2. Trimming took 7 bases from V and 4 from J; bases not matched to a gene: 2. Per the germline V gene, CDR1 is SGHAT and CDR2 is FQNNGV. The length of the CDR3 is 13 residues. CDR3 residues: CASKLAGGYEQYF. The CDR3 nucleotides are TGTGCCAGCAAACTAGCGGGAGGTTACGAGCAGTACTTC.

This clone was counted only a few times. Other DNA sequences within the sample encode an identical CDR3. V usage is TRBV2 and J usage is TRBJ2-5; no clear D gene. Germline V gene lookup returns CDR1 SNHLY and CDR2 FYNNEI. This CDR3 region has 10 residues. Trimming removed 6 bases from V and 2 bases from J, with 1 base in between. CDR3 residues: CASRQETQYF. The CDR3 DNA sequence: TGTGCCAGCAGGCAAGAGACCCAGTACTTC.

The V call is TRBV6-1, the J call TRBJ1-6; a possible D gene is TRBD1 (5 bases). Trimming left V 3 bases short and J 13 bases short, with 13 bases between. The germline CDR1 and CDR2 sequences are MNHNS and SASEGT. This CDR3 spans 13 amino acids. CDR3 loop: CASSDRVEVPLHF. The CDR3 region has the DNA TGTGCCAGCAGTGACAGGGTTGAAGTCCCCCTCCACTTT.

The CDR3 DNA sequence: TGTGCCAGCAGTACCCACCCGGGTAGGGAGACCCAGTACTTC. Amino acids: CASSTHPGRETQYF. V and J are TRBV28 and TRBJ2-5; D not certain. This CDR3 region has 14 residues. Germline CDR1 is MDHEN and CDR2 is SYDVKM. The germline V and J ends were trimmed by 5 bases and 5 bases, with 15 bases remaining between them.

The chain is built from TRBV10-2 and TRBJ1-1; D unclear. Germline CDR1 is WSHSY and CDR2 is SAAADI. The length of the CDR3 is 14 residues. V was trimmed by 4 bases and J by 1 base, leaving 10 bases between them. CDR3 residues: CASSARVGNTEAFF. For the CDR3, the DNA is TGCGCCAGCAGTGCAAGGGTGGGGAACACTGAAGCTTTCTTT.